The entry below gives a single T cell receptor beta chain sequence along with its context. This sample was included in a study of blood T cell repertoires in COVID-19. For the study at large: Specimens from acute and convalescent COVID-19 originated in the United States, Italy and Spain.

The CDR3 length is 16 residues. Germline V gives CDR1 LGHDT, CDR2 YNNKEL (reference sequence). The V end was cut by 5 bases, the J end by 2 bases, with 19 bases between. Authors' analysis steps: Amplifying reference gene primers gave estimates of nucleated cell counts. Data came from immunoSEQ multiplex PCR; TCRdb stores just in-frame clones and leaves some out. The DNA was the basis for D and trimming; V, J and clone size are from that table. The sample contains around 50,000 clones, 80% to 90% of which appear only once. The specimen sequenced was peripheral blood. This sequence originates from a man between 60 and 75 years old with acute or convalescent COVID-19. The chain uses TRBV3-1 (or the pseudogene TRBV3-2) and TRBJ2-7, with D possibly being TRBD1 (5 bases). In DNA form, the CDR3 reads TGTGCCAGCAGCTTCCGACAGCCCCGAGGCCCCTACGAGCAGTACTTC. It is translated as CASSFRQPRGPYEQYF.